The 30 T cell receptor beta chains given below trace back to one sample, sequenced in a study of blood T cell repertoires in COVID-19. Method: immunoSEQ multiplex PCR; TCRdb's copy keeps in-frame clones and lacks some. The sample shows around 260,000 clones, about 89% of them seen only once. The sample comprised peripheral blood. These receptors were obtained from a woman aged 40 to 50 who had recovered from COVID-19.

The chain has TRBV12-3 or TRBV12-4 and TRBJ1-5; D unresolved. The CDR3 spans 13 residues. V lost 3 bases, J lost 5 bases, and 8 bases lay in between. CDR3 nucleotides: TGTGCCAGCAGTTTTGGGCCGTATCAGCCCCAGCATTTT. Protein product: CASSFGPYQPQHF.

CDR3 protein: CAWIRGHYGYTF. In nucleotides, the CDR3 is TGTGCCTGGATTAGGGGGCACTATGGCTACACCTTC. The rearrangement uses TRBV30 and TRBJ1-2, with 7 positions matching TRBD1. There are 12 residues in the CDR3. V lost 4 bases, J lost 3 bases, and 2 bases stayed unmatched. CDR1 and CDR2 from the germline V gene are GTSNPN and SVGIG (reference sequence).

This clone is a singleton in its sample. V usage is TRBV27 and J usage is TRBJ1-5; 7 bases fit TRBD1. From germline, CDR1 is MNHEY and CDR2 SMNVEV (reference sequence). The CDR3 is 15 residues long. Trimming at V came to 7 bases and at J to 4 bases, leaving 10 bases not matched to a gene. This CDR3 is CASKRKGQTNQPQHF. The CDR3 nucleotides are TGTGCCAGCAAAAGGAAGGGACAGACGAATCAGCCCCAGCATTTT.

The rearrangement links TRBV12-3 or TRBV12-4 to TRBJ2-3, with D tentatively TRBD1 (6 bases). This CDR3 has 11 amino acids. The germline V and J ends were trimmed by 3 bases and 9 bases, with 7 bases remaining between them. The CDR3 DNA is TGTGCCAGCAGTTTGGGGACAACGCAGTATTTT. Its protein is CASSLGTTQYF.

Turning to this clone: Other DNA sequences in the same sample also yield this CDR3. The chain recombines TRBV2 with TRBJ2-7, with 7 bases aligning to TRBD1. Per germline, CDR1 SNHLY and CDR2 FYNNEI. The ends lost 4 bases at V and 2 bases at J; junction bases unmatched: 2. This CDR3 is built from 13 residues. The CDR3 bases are TGTGCCAGCAGTGGGACAGGAACCTACGAGCAGTACTTC. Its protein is CASSGTGTYEQYF.

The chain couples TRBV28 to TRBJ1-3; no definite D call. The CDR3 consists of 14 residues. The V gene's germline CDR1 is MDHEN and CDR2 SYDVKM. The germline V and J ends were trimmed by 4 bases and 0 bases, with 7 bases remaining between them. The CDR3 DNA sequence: TGTGCCAGCAGTTCGAGAAACTCTGGAAACACCATATATTTT. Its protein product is CASSSRNSGNTIYF.

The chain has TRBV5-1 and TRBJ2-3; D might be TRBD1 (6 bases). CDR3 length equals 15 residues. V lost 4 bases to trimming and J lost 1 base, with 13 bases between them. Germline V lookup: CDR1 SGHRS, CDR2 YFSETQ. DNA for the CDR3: TGCGCCAGCAGCGTACAGGGCTCCGGCACAGATACGCAGTATTTT. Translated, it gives CASSVQGSGTDTQYF. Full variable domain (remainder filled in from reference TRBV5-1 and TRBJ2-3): KAGVTQTPRYLIKTRGQQVTLSCSPISGHRSVSWYQQTPGQGLQFLFEYFSETQRNKGNFPGRFSGRQFSNSRSEMNVSTLELGDSALYLCASSVQGSGTDTQYFGPGTRLTVL.

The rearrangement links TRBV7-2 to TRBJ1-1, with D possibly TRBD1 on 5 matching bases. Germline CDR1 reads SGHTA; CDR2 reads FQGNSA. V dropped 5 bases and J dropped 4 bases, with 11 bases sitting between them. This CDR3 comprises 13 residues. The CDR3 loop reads CASSPRTRTEAFF. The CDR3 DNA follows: TGTGCCAGCAGCCCCCGGACACGCACTGAAGCTTTCTTT.

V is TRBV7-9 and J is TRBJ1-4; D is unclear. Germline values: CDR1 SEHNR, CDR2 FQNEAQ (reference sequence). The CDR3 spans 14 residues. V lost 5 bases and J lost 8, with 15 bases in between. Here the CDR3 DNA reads TGTGCCAGCAGCCCAAGATCCGGGGAAGAAAAACTGTTTTTT. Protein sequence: CASSPRSGEEKLFF.

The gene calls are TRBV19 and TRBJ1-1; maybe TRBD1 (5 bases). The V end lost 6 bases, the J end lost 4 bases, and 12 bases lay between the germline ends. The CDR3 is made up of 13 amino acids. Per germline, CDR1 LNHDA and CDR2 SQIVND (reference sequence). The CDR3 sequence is CASRRQWTTEAFF. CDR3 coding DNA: TGTGCCAGTAGAAGACAGTGGACCACTGAAGCTTTCTTT.

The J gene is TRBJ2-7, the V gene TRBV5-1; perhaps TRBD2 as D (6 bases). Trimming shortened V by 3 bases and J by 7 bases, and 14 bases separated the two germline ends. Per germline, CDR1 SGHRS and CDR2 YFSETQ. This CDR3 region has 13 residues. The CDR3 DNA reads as TGCGCCAGCAGCTCCTCCGGGGCGGGGGAGCAGTACTTC. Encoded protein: CASSSSGAGEQYF.

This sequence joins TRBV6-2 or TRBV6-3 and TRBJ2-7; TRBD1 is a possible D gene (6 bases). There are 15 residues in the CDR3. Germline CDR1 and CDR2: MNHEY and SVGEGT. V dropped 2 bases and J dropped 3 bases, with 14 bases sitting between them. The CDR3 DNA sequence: TGTGCCAGCAGTTACCCCCTCCGGGACAACTACGAGCAGTACTTC. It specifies CASSYPLRDNYEQYF.

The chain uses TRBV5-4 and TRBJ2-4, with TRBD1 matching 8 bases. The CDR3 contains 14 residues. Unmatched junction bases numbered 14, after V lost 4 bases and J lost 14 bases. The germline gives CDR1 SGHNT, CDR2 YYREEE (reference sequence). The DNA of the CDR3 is TGTGCCAGCAGCAGTCCCGGGACAGGAGCCCTTGAGTACTTC. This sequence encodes CASSSPGTGALEYF.

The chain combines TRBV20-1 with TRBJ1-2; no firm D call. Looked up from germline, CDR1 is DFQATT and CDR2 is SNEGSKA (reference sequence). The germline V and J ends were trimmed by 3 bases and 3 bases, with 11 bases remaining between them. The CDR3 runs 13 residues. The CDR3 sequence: CSASVLEDYGYTF. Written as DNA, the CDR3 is TGCAGTGCTAGTGTCCTAGAGGACTATGGCTACACCTTC.

CDR3 sequence: CASSTYPGTNYGYTF. CDR3 DNA: TGTGCCAGCAGTACCTACCCCGGGACTAACTATGGCTACACCTTC. The rearrangement uses TRBV2 and TRBJ1-2, with D unclear. V was cut by 5 bases and J by 0 bases, with 13 bases left in between. This CDR3 comprises 15 residues. The V gene's germline CDR1 is SNHLY and CDR2 FYNNEI.

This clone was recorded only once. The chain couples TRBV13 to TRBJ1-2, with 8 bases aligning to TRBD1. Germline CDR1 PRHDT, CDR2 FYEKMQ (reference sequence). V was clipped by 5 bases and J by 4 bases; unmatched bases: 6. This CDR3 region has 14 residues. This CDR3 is CASSTTGETYGYTF. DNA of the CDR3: TGTGCCAGCAGCACGACAGGGGAGACCTATGGCTACACCTTC.

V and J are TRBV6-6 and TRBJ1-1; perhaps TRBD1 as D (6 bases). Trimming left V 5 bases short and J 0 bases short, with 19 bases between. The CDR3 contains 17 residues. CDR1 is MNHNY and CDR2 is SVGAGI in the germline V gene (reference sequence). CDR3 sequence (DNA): TGTGCCAGCAGTCCTCAGGCCGGGACACTCCTGAACACTGAAGCTTTCTTT. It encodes CASSPQAGTLLNTEAFF.

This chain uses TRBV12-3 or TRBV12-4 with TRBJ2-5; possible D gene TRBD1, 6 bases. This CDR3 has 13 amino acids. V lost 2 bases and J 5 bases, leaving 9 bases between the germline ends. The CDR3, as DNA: TGTGCCAGCAGTTTAAACAGGGCCGAGACCCAGTACTTC. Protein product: CASSLNRAETQYF.

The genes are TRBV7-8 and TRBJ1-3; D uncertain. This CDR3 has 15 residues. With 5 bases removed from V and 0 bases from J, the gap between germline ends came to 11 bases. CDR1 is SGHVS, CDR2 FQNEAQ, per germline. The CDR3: CASSPRLPSGNTIYF. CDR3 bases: TGTGCCAGCAGCCCCCGACTGCCCTCTGGAAACACCATATATTTT.

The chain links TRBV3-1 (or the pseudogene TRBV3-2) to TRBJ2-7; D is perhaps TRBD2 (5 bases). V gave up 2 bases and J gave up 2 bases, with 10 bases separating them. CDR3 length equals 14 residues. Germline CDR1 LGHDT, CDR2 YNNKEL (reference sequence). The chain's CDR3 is CASSQTGSAYEQYF. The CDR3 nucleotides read TGTGCCAGCAGCCAAACGGGGAGCGCCTACGAGCAGTACTTC.

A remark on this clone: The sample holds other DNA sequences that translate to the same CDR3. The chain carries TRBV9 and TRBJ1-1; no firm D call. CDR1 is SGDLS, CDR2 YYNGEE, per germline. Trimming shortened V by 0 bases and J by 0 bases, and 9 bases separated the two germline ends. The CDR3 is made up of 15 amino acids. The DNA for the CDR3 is TGTGCCAGCAGCGTAGGAGGGAGCCTGAACACTGAAGCTTTCTTT. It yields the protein CASSVGGSLNTEAFF.

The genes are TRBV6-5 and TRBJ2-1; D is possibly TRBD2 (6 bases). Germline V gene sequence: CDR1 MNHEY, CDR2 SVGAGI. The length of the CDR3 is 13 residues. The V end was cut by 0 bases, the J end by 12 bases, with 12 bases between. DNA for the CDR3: TGTGCCAGCAGTTACTCCCAGGGACTCAGGCAGTTCTTC. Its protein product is CASSYSQGLRQFF.

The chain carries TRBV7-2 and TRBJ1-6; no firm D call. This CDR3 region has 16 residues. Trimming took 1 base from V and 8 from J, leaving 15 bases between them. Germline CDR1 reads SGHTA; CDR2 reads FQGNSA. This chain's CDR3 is CASSLVFPAGDSPLHF. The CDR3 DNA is TGTGCCAGCAGCTTAGTTTTCCCAGCCGGGGATTCACCCCTCCACTTT.

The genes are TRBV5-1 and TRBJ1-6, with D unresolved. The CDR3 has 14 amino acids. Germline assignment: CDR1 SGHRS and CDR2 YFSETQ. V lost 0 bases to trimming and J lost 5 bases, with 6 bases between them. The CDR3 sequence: CASSLGQNNSPLHF. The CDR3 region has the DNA TGCGCCAGCAGCTTGGGGCAAAATAATTCACCCCTCCACTTT.

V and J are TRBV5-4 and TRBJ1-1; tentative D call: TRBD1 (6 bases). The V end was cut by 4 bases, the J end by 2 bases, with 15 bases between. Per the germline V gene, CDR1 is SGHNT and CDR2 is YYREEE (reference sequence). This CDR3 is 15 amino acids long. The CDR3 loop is CASSLGATSNTEAFF. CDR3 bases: TGTGCCAGCAGCCTGGGGGCGACGAGCAACACTGAAGCTTTCTTT.

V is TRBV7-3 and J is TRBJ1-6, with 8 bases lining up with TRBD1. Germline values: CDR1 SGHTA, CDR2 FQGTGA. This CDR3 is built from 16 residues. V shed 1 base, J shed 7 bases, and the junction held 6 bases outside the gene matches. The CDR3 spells CASSLSARQGNSPLHF. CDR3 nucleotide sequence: TGTGCCAGCAGCTTAAGTGCGAGACAGGGGAATTCACCCCTCCACTTT.

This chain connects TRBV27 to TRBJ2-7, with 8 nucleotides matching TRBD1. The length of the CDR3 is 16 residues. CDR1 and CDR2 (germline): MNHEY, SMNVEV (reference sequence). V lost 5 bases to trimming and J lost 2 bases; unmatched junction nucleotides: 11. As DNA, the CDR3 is TGTGCCAGCAGTATCCGACTGCAGGGGGCCCCCTACGAGCAGTACTTC. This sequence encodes CASSIRLQGAPYEQYF.

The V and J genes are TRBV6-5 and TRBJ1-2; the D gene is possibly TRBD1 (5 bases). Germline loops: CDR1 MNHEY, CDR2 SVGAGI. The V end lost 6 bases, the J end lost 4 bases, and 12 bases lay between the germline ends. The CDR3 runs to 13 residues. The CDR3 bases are TGTGCCAGCAGCGCGGGACGGCTCTATGGCTACACCTTC. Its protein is CASSAGRLYGYTF.

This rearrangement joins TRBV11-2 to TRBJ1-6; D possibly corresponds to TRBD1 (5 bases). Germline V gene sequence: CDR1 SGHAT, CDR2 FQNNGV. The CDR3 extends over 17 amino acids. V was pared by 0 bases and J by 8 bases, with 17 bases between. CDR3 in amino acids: CASSLDQAREGDSPLHF. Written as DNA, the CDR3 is TGTGCCAGCAGCTTAGATCAAGCCAGGGAAGGTGATTCACCCCTCCACTTT.

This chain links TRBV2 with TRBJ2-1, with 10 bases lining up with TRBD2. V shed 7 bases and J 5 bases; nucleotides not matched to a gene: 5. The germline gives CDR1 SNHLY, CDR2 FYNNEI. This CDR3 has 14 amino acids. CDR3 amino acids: CASTAGLANNEQFF. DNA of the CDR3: TGTGCCAGCACGGCGGGACTAGCGAACAATGAGCAGTTCTTC.